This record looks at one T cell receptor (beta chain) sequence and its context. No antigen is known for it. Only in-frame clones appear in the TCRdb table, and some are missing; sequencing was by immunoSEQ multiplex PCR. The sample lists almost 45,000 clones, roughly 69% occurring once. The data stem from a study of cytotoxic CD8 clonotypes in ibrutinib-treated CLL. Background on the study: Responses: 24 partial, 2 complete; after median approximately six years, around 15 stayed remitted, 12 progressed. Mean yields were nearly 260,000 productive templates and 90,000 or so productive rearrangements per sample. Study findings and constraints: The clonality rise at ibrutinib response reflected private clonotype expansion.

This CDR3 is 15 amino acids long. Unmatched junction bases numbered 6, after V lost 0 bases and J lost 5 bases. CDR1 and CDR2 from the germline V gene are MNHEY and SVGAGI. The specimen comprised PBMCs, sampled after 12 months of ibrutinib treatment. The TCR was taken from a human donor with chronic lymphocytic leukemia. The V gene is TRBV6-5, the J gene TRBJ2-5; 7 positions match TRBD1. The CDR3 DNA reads TGTGCCAGCAGTTACTCGAGGACAGGTGGGGAGACCCAGTACTTC. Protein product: CASSYSRTGGETQYF.